The rows below give T cell receptor beta chains drawn from one sample of a study of identical twins. MiXCR, run by TCRdb on the 5' RACE reads, gives a single entry per CDR3 protein. There are a few hundred thousand distinct CDR3 sequences in the sample; around a tenth occur only once, and around 3.2% lies in the top ten. This sample also appeared in a second study, on yellow fever vaccine responses in identical twins.

Sequenced material: PBMCs. Receptors originate from a woman aged 18-29 years in good health. Both conserved end residues are part of each CDR3. A D gene is named only where the DNA matches it firmly. Some rows have no size entry. The others give once, few or many, or a class for an expanded clone.

TRBJ2-5 | TRBV12-3/TRBV12-4 | - | many | TGTGCCAGCAAGCAAGGGACCGCAGCTTCAAAAGAGACCCAGTACTTC | CASKQGTAASKETQYF
TRBJ2-3 | TRBV5-6 | - | many | TGTGCCAGCAGCTTGTTCCAGCTGAGCACAGATACGCAGTATTTT | CASSLFQLSTDTQYF
TRBJ2-3 | TRBV19 | TRBD2 | few | TGTGCCAGTAGTATCGCTAGCGGCCGCACAGATACGCAGTATTTT | CASSIASGRTDTQYF
TRBJ2-3 | TRBV3-1 | - | many | TGTGCCAGCAGTACCACAGGGATTGAAACAGATACGCAGTATTTT | CASSTTGIETDTQYF
TRBJ2-5 | TRBV5-6 | TRBD1 | many | TGTGCCAGCAGCCCTAGTTGGACAGGGGGCTGGTACCAAGAGACCCAGTACTTC | CASSPSWTGGWYQETQYF
TRBJ2-1 | TRBV12-2 | - | - | TGTGCAAGTCGAGGAAATGAGCCGTTCTTC | CASRGNEPFF
TRBJ2-4 | TRBV11-2 | TRBD2 | - | TGTGCCAGCAGCTCCCCGATAGCGGGGGTATTCGGCAAAAACATTCAGTACTTC | CASSSPIAGVFGKNIQYF
TRBJ2-3 | TRBV6-6 | - | - | TGTGCCAGCACCGTCGCCGCCTCAGAGACGCAGTATTTT | CASTVAASETQYF
TRBJ2-1 | TRBV7-2 | TRBD1 | - | TGTGCCAGCAGCCCCTGGACAGGGTTCGCATACAATGAGCAGTTCTTC | CASSPWTGFAYNEQFF
TRBJ2-2 | TRBV3-1 | TRBD1 | many | TGTGCCAGCAGCCCACCTCAGGGGGCGAACACCGGGGAGCTGTTTTTT | CASSPPQGANTGELFF
TRBJ2-1 | TRBV6-1 | TRBD1 | few | TGTGCCAGCGCTTTCGGGACAGGGGGCAATGAGCAGTTCTTC | CASAFGTGGNEQFF